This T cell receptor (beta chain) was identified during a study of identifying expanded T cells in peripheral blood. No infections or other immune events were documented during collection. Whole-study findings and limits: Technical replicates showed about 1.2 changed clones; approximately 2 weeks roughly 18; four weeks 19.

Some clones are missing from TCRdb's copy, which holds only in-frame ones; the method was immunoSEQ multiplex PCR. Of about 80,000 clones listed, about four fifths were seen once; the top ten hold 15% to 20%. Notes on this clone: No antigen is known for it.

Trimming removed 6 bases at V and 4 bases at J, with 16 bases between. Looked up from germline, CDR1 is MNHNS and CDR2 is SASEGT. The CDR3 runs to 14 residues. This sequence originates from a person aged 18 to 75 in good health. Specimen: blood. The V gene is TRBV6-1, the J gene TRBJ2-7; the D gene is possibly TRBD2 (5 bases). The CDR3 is CASSGHPSWYEQYF. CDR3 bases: TGTGCCAGCAGCGGCCACCCTAGCTGGTACGAGCAGTACTTC.